These 19 T cell receptor beta chains were all obtained from the same sample, sequenced in a study of cytomegalovirus exposure and HLA in healthy donors. Libraries were prepared by immunoSEQ multiplex PCR; TCRdb keeps only in-frame clonotypes and omits some of them. The sample yields tens of thousands of clones, 85% to 90% seen once. Sequenced sample: PBMCs. These receptors originate from a woman between 18 and 29 years old in good health and CMV-seropositive.

The chain joins TRBV19 to TRBJ2-7; 8 positions match TRBD1. Germline V gene data show CDR1 as LNHDA and CDR2 as SQIVND (reference sequence). The length of the CDR3 is 17 residues. With V trimmed by 5 bases and J by 5 bases, 17 bases remained unmatched. Here the CDR3 reads CASSVTGTGSSGDEQYF. DNA for the CDR3: TGTGCCAGTAGTGTCACCGGGACAGGATCAAGTGGCGACGAGCAGTACTTC.

DNA of the CDR3: TGTGCCAGCACAGGGTTCAATGAGCAGTTCTTC. Encoded protein: CASTGFNEQFF. The chain has TRBV6-6 and TRBJ2-1; D possibly corresponds to TRBD1 (5 bases). The CDR3 loop spans 11 amino acids. V lost 7 bases to trimming and J lost 6 bases, with 7 bases between them. Germline-derived CDR1 and CDR2 are MNHNY and SVGAGI (reference sequence).

The chain couples TRBV4-2 to TRBJ2-7; 13 bases align to TRBD2. Germline CDR1 LGHNA, CDR2 YNFKEQ. This CDR3 has 17 amino acids. The trim removed 2 bases at V and 7 bases at J, leaving 11 bases unmatched. In DNA, the CDR3 is TGTGCCAGCAGCCAAAGCGTAATTGGGACTAGCGGGGATGAGCAGTACTTC. It translates to CASSQSVIGTSGDEQYF.

The chain couples TRBV7-6 to TRBJ1-1; the D gene is possibly TRBD1 (5 bases). V was clipped by 5 bases and J by 6 bases, with 10 bases between them. Germline V CDR1 and CDR2: SGHVS, FNYEAQ. The CDR3 sequence is 12 residues long. The CDR3 loop reads CASSPWGAEAFF. The CDR3, as DNA: TGTGCCAGCAGCCCCTGGGGGGCTGAAGCTTTCTTT.

The CDR3 DNA reads TGTGCCAGCAGCTTAGCGCAGGCAGTCCAAGAGACCCAGTACTTC. The encoded protein is CASSLAQAVQETQYF. The chain joins TRBV7-9 to TRBJ2-5; the D is unclear. This CDR3 contains 15 residues. V was shortened by 0 bases and J by 1 base, with 9 bases between the two germline ends. The germline CDR1 and CDR2 sequences are SEHNR and FQNEAQ (reference sequence).

The chain joins TRBV4-1 to TRBJ2-3, with 7 positions matching TRBD2. Germline V gene sequence: CDR1 MGHRA, CDR2 YSYEKL. Losses at the gene ends were 0 bases for V and 1 base for J; bases not matched to a gene: 1. The CDR3 has 15 residues. CDR3 protein: CASSQEGRGTDTQYF. The CDR3 coding sequence is TGCGCCAGCAGCCAAGAAGGGAGGGGCACAGATACGCAGTATTTT.

The genes are TRBV27 and TRBJ2-1, with TRBD2 matching over 7 bases. This CDR3 has 13 amino acids. Germline V gives CDR1 MNHEY, CDR2 SMNVEV (reference sequence). Trimming removed 3 bases from V and 15 bases from J; junction bases left unmatched: 11. The CDR3: CASSFKGEREPFF. CDR3 DNA: TGTGCCAGCAGTTTCAAGGGCGAGCGGGAACCGTTCTTC.

The V and J genes are TRBV6-5 and TRBJ2-3, with D possibly TRBD2 on 6 matching bases. Germline CDR1 MNHEY, CDR2 SVGAGI. The CDR3 is 14 amino acids. The ends were cut back, 5 bases at V and 2 bases at J, with 11 bases in the middle. DNA of the CDR3: TGTGCCAGCAGTATGGTAGCGGCCACAGATACGCAGTATTTT. This translates into CASSMVAATDTQYF.

V and J are TRBV28 and TRBJ1-2; a possible D gene is TRBD1 (5 bases). Germline assignment: CDR1 MDHEN and CDR2 SYDVKM. The CDR3 totals 13 residues. The germline V and J ends were trimmed by 1 base and 7 bases, with 10 bases remaining between them. CDR3 DNA: TGTGCCAGCAGTTTATCGGGGGATCGTGGCTACACCTTC. Its translation: CASSLSGDRGYTF.

The genes are TRBV5-4 and TRBJ2-7, with 8 bases lining up with TRBD2. Germline CDR1 SGHNT, CDR2 YYREEE (reference sequence). V dropped 4 bases and J dropped 8; count of bases not matched to a gene: 11. CDR3 length equals 14 residues. This CDR3 reads CASSPGGGSVQQYF. CDR3 nucleotides: TGTGCCAGCAGCCCCGGGGGGGGCTCAGTCCAGCAGTACTTC.

The chain couples TRBV27 to TRBJ1-1, with 7 bases aligning to TRBD1. V shed 5 bases, J shed 6 bases, and the junction held 15 bases outside the gene matches. This CDR3 is 16 amino acids long. Per the germline V gene, CDR1 is MNHEY and CDR2 is SMNVEV (reference sequence). CDR3 amino acids: CASSPLISTGDAEAFF. DNA of the CDR3: TGTGCCAGCAGTCCCCTTATCTCCACAGGGGACGCTGAAGCTTTCTTT.

Only one count was recorded for this clone. The chain employs TRBV6-5 and TRBJ1-5, with D possibly matching TRBD1 (6 bases). The ends were cut back, 0 bases at V and 9 bases at J, with 15 bases in the middle. In germline, CDR1 is MNHEY, CDR2 SVGAGI. The CDR3 extends over 15 amino acids. Here the CDR3 reads CASSYSRDTGWPQHF. In nucleotides, the CDR3 is TGTGCCAGCAGTTACTCCCGGGACACCGGTTGGCCCCAGCATTTT.

The chain couples TRBV2 to TRBJ2-7; D not resolved. CDR1 and CDR2 (germline): SNHLY, FYNNEI. Trimming took 7 bases from V and 4 from J, leaving 14 bases between them. The CDR3 consists of 13 residues. The CDR3 region has the DNA TGTGCCAGCATGCCGGTTATCTATTACGAGCAGTACTTC. Translating gives CASMPVIYYEQYF.

This chain joins TRBV30 and TRBJ2-3; 8 bases match TRBD2. J was trimmed by 2 bases and V by 1 base; bases with no gene match: 26. Germline V lookup: CDR1 GTSNPN, CDR2 SVGIG (reference sequence). This CDR3 region has 22 residues. CDR3 sequence (DNA): TGTGCCTGGAGTGAAGGGCCCTTTCAGCGGGGGTGGAGGGAAACCACCACAGATACGCAGTATTTT. This encodes CAWSEGPFQRGWRETTTDTQYF. The full variable domain, rest sourced from reference TRBV30 and TRBJ2-3, is SQTIHQWPATLVQPVGSPLSLECTVEGTSNPNLYWYRQAAGRGLQLLFYSVGIGQISSEVPQNLSASRPQDRQFILSSKKLLLSDSGFYLCAWSEGPFQRGWRETTTDTQYFGPGTRLTVL.

The V call is TRBV7-9, the J call TRBJ2-3, with 7 positions matching TRBD1. CDR3 length: 15 amino acids. After removal of 5 bases from V and 2 bases from J, the junction contained 7 bases not matched to a gene. In germline, CDR1 is SEHNR, CDR2 FQNEAQ (reference sequence). This CDR3 is CASSKRDRVTDTQYF. The CDR3 DNA reads TGTGCCAGCAGCAAGAGGGACAGAGTCACAGATACGCAGTATTTT.

Only one count was recorded for this clone. The chain recombines TRBV10-3 with TRBJ2-5; 10 bases line up with TRBD2. The V gene end was trimmed by 10 bases and the J gene end by 2 bases; junction bases not matched to a gene: 7. Germline V gene lookup returns CDR1 ENHRY and CDR2 SYGVKD. The CDR3 totals 14 residues. CDR3 amino acids: CASRTSGPQETQYF. The CDR3 region has the DNA TGTGCCAGCAGGACTAGCGGCCCTCAAGAGACCCAGTACTTC.

This rearrangement joins TRBV9 to TRBJ2-7; 11 bases are a match to TRBD1. The CDR3 runs 14 residues. Germline V lookup: CDR1 SGDLS, CDR2 YYNGEE. V lost 0 bases, J lost 6 bases, and 2 bases stayed unmatched. In nucleotides, the CDR3 is TGTGCCAGCAGCGTAGCGGGACAGGGGGTCGAGCAGTACTTC. This sequence encodes CASSVAGQGVEQYF.

This clone is medium-sized within its sample. The genes are TRBV19 and TRBJ1-1, with D possibly being TRBD1 (6 bases). The V gene's germline CDR1 is LNHDA and CDR2 SQIVND (reference sequence). Trimming stripped 4 bases from V and 4 bases from J, with 16 bases between. There are 15 residues in the CDR3. DNA of the CDR3: TGTGCCAGTAGTAGGTCAGGGGTCATGGGCACTGAAGCTTTCTTT. It is translated as CASSRSGVMGTEAFF.

The rearrangement uses TRBV6-4 and TRBJ2-3; 8 bases line up with TRBD2. This CDR3 spans 16 amino acids. In germline, CDR1 is MRHNA, CDR2 SNTAGT. The J segment lost 2 bases and the V segment lost 3 bases, leaving 7 bases of the junction unmatched. CDR3 DNA: TGTGCCAGCAGTGAAGTCGGACTAGCCAACACAGATACGCAGTATTTT. Its protein is CASSEVGLANTDTQYF.